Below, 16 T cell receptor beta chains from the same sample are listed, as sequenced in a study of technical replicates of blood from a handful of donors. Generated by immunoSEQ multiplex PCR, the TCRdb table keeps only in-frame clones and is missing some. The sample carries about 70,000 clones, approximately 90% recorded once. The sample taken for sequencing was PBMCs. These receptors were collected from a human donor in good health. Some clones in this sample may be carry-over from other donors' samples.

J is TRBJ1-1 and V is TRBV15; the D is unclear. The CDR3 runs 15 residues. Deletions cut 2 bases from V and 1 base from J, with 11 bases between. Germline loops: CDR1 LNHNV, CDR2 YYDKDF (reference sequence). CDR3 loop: CATSRHGGGNTEAFF. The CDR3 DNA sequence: TGTGCCACCAGCAGACACGGAGGCGGGAACACTGAAGCTTTCTTT.

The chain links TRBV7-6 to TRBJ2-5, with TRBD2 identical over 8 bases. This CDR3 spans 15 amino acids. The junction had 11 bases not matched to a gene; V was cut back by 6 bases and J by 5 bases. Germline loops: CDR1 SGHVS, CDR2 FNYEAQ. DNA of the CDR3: TGTGCCAGCAGAGGGACTAGACTGGGGCAGGAGACCCAGTACTTC. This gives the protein CASRGTRLGQETQYF.

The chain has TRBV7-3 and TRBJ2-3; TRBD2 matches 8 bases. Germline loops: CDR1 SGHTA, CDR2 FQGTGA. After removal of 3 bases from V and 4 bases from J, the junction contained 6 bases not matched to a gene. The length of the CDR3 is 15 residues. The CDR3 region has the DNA TGTGCCAGCAGCTTCCGGGCGGGAGGTCCAGATACGCAGTATTTT. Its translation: CASSFRAGGPDTQYF.

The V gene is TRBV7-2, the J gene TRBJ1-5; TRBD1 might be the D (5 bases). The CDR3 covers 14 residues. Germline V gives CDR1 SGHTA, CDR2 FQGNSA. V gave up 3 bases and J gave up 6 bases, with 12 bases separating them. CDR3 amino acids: CASSFDSYGQPQHF. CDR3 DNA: TGTGCCAGCAGCTTTGACAGTTATGGTCAGCCCCAGCATTTT. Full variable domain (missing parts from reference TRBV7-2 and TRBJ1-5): GAGVSQSPSNKVTEKGKDVELRCDPISGHTALYWYRQSLGQGLEFLIYFQGNSAPDKSGLPSDRFSAERTGGSVSTLTIQRTQQEDSAVYLCASSFDSYGQPQHFGDGTRLSIL.

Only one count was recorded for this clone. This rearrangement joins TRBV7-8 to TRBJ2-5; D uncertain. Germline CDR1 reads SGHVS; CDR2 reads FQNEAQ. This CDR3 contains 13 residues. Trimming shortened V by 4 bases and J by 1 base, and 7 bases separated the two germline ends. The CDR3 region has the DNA TGTGCCAGCAGCTACCGGAGCCAAGAGACCCAGTACTTC. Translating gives CASSYRSQETQYF.

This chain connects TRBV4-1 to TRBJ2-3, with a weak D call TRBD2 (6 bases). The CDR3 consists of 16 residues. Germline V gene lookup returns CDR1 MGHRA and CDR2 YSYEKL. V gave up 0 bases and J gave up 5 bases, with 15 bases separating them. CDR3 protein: CASSQEGGEWQDTQYF. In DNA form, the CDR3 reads TGCGCCAGCAGCCAAGAGGGGGGAGAGTGGCAAGATACGCAGTATTTT.

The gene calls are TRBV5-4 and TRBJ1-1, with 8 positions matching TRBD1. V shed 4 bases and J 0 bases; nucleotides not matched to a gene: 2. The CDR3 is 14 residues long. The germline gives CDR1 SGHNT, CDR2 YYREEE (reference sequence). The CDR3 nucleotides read TGTGCCAGCAGCCTACAGGGGGTGAACACTGAAGCTTTCTTT. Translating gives CASSLQGVNTEAFF.

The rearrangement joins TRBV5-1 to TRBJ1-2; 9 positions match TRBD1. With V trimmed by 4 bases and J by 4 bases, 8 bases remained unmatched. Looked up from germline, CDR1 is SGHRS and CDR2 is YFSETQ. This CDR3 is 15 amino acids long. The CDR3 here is CASSPGQGGGYGYTF. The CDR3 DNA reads TGCGCCAGCAGCCCGGGACAGGGTGGGGGCTATGGCTACACCTTC.

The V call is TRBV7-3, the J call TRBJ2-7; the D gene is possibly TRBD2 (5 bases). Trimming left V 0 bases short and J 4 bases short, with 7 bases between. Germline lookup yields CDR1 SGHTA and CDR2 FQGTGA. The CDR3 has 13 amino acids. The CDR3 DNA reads TGTGCCAGCAGCTTAACGAGGGAATACGAGCAGTACTTC. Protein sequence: CASSLTREYEQYF.

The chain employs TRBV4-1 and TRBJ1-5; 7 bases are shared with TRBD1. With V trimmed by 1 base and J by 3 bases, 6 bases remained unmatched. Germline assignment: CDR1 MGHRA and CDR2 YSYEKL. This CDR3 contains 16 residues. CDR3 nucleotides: TGCGCCAGCAGCCAAGCTACAGGGGTAGTCAATCAGCCCCAGCATTTT. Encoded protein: CASSQATGVVNQPQHF.

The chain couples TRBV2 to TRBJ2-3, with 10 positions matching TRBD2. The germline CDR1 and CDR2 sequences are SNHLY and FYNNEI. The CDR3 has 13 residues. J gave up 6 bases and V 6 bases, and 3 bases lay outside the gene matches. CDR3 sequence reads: CASRLAGSDTQYF. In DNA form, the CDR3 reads TGTGCCAGCAGACTAGCGGGGTCTGATACGCAGTATTTT.

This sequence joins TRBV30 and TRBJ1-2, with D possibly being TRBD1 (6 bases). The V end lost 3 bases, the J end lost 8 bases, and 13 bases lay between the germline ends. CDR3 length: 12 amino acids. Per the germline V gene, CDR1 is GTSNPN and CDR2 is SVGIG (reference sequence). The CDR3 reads CAWSRGAKGYTF. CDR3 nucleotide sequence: TGTGCCTGGAGCCGGGGGGCGAAGGGCTACACCTTC.

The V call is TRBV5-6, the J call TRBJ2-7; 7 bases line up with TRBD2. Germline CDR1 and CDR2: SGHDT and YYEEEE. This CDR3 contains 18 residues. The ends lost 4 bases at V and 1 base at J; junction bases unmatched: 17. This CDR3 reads CASSRRTEREQSSYEQYF. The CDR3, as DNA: TGTGCCAGCAGCCGGCGGACCGAGCGGGAACAAAGTTCCTACGAGCAGTACTTC. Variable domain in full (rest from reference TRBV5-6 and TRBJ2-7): DAGVTQSPTHLIKTRGQQVTLRCSPKSGHDTVSWYQQALGQGPQFIFQYYEEEERQRGNFPDRFSGHQFPNYSSELNVNALLLGDSALYLCASSRRTEREQSSYEQYFGPGTRLTVT.

The DNA of the CDR3 is TGTGCCAGCAGCCAAAGAGGGGGGCTAGCGGGAGTATCCTACGAGCAGTACTTC. Encoded protein: CASSQRGGLAGVSYEQYF. V and J are TRBV11-3 and TRBJ2-7, with 10 positions matching TRBD2. CDR1 and CDR2 from the germline V gene are SGHNT and YENEEA. The V gene end was trimmed by 5 bases and the J gene end by 1 base; junction bases not matched to a gene: 14. The CDR3 has 18 residues.

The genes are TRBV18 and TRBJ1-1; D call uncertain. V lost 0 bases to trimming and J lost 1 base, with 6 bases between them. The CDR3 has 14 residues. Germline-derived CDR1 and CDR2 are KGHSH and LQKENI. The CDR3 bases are TGTGCCAGCTCACCACCGTTCAGGAACACTGAAGCTTTCTTT. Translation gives CASSPPFRNTEAFF.

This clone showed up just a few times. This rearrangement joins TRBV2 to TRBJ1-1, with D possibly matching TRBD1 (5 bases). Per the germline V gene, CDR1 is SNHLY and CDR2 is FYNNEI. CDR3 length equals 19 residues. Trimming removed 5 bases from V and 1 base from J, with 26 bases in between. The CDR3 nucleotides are TGTGCCAGCAGTTATAACAGGTGGGGAGGGATCCGGGAGAACACTGAAGCTTTCTTT. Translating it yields CASSYNRWGGIRENTEAFF.